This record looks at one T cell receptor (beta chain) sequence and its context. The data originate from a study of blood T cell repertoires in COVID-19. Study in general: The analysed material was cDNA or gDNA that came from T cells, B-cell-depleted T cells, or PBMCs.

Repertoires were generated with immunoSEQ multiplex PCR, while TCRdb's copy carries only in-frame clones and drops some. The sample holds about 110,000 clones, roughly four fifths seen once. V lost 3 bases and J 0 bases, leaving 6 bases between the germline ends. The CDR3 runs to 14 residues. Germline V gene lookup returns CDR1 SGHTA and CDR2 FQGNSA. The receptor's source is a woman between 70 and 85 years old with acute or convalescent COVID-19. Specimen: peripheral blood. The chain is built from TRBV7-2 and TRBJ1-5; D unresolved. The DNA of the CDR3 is TGTGCCAGCAGCTTTTCAGGTAGCAATCAGCCCCAGCATTTT. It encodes CASSFSGSNQPQHF.